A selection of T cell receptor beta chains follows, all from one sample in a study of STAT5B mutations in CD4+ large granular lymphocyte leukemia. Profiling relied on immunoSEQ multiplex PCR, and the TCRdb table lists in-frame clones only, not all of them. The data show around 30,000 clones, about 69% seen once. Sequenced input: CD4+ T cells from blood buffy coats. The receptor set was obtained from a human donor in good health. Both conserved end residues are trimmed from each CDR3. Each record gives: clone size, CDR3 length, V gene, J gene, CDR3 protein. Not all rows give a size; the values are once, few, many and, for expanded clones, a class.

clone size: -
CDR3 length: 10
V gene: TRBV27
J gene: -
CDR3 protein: ASRSGTYEQY

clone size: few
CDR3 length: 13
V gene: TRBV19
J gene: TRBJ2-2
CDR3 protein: ASSKEGGSTGELF

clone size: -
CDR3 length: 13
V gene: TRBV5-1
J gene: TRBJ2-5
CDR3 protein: ASSISGQSQETQY

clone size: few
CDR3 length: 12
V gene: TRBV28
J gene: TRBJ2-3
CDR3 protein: ASSPLGGDNTQY

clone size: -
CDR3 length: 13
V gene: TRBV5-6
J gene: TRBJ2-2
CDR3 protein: ASSLVAGGTGELF

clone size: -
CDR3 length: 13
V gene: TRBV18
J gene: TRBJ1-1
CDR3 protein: ASSRLDSPPLEAF

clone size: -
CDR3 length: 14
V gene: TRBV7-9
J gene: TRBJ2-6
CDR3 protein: ASSLGEGSGANVLT

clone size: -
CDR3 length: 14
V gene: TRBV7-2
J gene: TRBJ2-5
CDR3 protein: ASSLVSGRALETQY

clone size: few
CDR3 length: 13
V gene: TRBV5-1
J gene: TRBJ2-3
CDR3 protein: ASSLIASSTDTQY

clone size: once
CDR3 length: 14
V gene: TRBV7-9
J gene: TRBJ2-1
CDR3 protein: ASSLDRGGRDHEQF

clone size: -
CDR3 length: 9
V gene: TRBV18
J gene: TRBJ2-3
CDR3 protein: ATGPGDTQY

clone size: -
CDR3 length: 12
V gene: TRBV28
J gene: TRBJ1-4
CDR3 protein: ASSFGRMGEKLF

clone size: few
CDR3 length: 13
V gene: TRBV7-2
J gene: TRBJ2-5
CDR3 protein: ASSQRAGGRETQY

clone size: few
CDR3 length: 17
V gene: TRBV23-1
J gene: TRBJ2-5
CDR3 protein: ASRDHPAGAIREEETQY

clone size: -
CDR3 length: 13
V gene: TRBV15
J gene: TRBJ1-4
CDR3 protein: ATSRFGTLNEKLF

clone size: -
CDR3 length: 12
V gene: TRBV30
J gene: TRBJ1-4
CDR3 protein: AWSLQGMNEKLF

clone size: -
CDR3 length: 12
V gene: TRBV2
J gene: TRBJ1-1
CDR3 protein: ASSVVRGAAEAF

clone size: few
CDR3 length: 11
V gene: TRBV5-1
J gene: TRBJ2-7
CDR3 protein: ASRRGQAPEQY

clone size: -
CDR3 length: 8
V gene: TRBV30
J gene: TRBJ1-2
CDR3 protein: AWKGGGYT

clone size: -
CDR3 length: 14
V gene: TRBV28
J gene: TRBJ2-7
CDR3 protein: ASSSPRRFSSYEQY

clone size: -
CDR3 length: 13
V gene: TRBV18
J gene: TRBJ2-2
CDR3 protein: ASSPRTDNTGELF

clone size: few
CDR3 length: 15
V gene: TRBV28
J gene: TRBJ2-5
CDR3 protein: ASSLTGAFSGRETQY

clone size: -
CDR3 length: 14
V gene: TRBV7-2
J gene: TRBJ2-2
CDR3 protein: ASSPKSGRETGELF

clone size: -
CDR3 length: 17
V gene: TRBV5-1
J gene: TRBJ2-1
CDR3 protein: ASSFRGLAGEKIYNEQF

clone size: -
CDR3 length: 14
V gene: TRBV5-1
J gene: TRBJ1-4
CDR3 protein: ASSRAQGPEGGKLF

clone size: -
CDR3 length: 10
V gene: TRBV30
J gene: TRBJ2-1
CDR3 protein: AWSPLSNEQF

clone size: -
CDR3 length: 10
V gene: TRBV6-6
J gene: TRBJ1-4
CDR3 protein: ASGRSNEKLF

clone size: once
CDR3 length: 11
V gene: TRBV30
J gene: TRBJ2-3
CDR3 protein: AWSVGLEDTQY

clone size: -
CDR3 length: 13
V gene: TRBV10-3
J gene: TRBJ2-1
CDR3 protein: AISRGGSVIDEQF

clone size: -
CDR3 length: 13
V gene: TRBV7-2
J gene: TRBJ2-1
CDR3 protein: ASSLQRTIYNEQF

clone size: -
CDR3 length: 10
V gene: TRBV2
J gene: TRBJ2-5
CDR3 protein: ASMRDQETQY

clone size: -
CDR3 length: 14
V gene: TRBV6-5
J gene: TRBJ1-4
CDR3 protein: ASSYQSAAPREKLF

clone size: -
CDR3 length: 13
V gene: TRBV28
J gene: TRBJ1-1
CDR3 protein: ASSFGTGLNTEAF

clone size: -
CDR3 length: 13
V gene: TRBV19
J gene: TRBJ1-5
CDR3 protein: ASSIQWANSQPQH

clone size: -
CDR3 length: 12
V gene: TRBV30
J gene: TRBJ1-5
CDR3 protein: AWSGMFSNQPQH

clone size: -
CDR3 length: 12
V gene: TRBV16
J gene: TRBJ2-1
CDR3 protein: ASSPRGGANEQF

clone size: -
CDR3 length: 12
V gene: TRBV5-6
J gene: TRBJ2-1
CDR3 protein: ASSLKVGLGEQF

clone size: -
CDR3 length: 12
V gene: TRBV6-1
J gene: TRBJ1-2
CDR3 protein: ASSEAWTTSGYT

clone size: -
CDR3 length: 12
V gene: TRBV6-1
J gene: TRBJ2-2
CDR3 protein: ASSERGGTGELF

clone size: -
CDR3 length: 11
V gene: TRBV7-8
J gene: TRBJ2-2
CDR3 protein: ASNRGGAGELF

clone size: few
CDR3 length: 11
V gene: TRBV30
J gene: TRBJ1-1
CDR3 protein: AWSVQGYTEAF